This T cell receptor beta chain was identified in a study of early T cells in non-severe SARS-CoV-2 infection. This clonotype is medium-sized (0.01 to 0.1%). From the 5' RACE reads, TCRdb called clonotypes with MiXCR, one entry per CDR3 protein. The data hold fewer than 9,500 distinct CDR3 sequences, with 4% to 5.5% observed a single time. The CDR3 extends over 17 amino acids. V lost 0 bases, J lost 5 bases, and 9 bases stayed unmatched. The specimen was whole blood. The chain recombines TRBV12-3 or TRBV12-4 with TRBJ2-2; the match to TRBD1 covers 7 bases. The receptor comes from an adult who was a healthcare worker with PCR-confirmed SARS-CoV-2 infection or an uninfected control (not recorded which). This CDR3 reads CASSLAPGTAQTGELFF. DNA for the CDR3: TGTGCCAGCAGTTTAGCCCCCGGGACAGCCCAAACCGGGGAGCTGTTTTTT.